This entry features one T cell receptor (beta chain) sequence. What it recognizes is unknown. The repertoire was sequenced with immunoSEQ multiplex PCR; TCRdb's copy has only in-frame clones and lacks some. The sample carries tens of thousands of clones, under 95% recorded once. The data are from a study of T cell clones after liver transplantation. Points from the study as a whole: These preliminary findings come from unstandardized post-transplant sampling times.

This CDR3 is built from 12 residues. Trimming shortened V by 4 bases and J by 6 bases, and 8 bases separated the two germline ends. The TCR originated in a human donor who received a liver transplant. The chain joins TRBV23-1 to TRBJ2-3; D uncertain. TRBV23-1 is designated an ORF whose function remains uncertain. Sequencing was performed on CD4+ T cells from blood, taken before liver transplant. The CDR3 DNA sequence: TGCGCCAGCAGTCTACTCGGGGATACGCAGTATTTT. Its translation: CASSLLGDTQYF.